The 6 T cell receptor beta chains below were found in one sample sequenced in a study of identical twins. One entry per CDR3 protein results from TCRdb running MiXCR on the 5' RACE reads. This table has approximately 220,000 distinct CDR3 sequences, 7.5% appearing once. Separately, the same data were catalogued under a study of yellow fever vaccine responses in identical twins.

Sequenced: CD8+ T cells sorted from blood. The receptors come from a woman under 30 in good health.

V gene TRBV12-3 or TRBV12-4 combines with J gene TRBJ2-1; 8 nucleotides agree with TRBD2. The V segment lost 5 bases and the J segment 7 bases; nucleotides outside the gene matches: 10. This CDR3 has 15 residues. The CDR3 reads CASSAGTRSRNEQFF. CDR3 in DNA: TGTGCCAGCAGTGCCGGGACTAGAAGTAGGAATGAGCAGTTCTTC.

This chain joins TRBV11-2 and TRBJ1-3, with a weak D call TRBD1 (5 bases). V was pared by 6 bases and J by 8 bases, with 17 bases between. Germline V gene sequence: CDR1 SGHAT, CDR2 FQNNGV. The CDR3 has 14 amino acids. For the CDR3, the DNA is TGTGCCAGCAGACCATGGTCTAAAGGGGACACCATATATTTT. Translated: CASRPWSKGDTIYF.

This clonotype came up a few times. The chain carries TRBV24-1 and TRBJ2-7; 7 positions agree with TRBD1. Trimming took 7 bases from V and 2 from J; bases not matched to a gene: 7. Looked up from germline, CDR1 is KGHDR and CDR2 is SFDVKD. The CDR3 loop spans 14 amino acids. The CDR3 nucleotides read TGTGCCACCAGCCCCGGGACAGATACCTACGAGCAGTACTTC. This translates into CATSPGTDTYEQYF.

This clonotype has more than one count but fewer than ten. The rearrangement links TRBV6-2 or TRBV6-3 to TRBJ1-2; maybe TRBD1 (5 bases). Germline V lookup: CDR1 MNHEY, CDR2 SVGEGT. Trimming took off 6 bases at V and 6 bases at J, with 20 bases between the two ends. The CDR3 totals 15 residues. The CDR3 protein is CASSITDTRMDGYTF. CDR3 nucleotides: TGTGCCAGCAGCATAACGGACACCCGAATGGATGGCTACACCTTC.

The rearrangement links TRBV24-1 to TRBJ2-3, with D hard to call. The V end was cut by 3 bases, the J end by 0 bases, with 12 bases between. There are 16 residues in the CDR3. Germline V lookup: CDR1 KGHDR, CDR2 SFDVKD. CDR3 sequence (DNA): TGTGCCACCAGTGATGTTTATAGCTTTAGCACAGATACGCAGTATTTT. Protein: CATSDVYSFSTDTQYF.

The V and J genes are TRBV12-3 or TRBV12-4 and TRBJ2-1; 7 bases are a match to TRBD2. V was pared by 3 bases and J by 9 bases, with 8 bases of the junction left unmatched. CDR3 length: 14 residues. CDR3 protein: CASSFGAGESEQFF. For the CDR3, the DNA is TGTGCCAGCAGTTTCGGGGCGGGGGAAAGTGAGCAGTTCTTC.